This T cell receptor (beta chain) was sequenced in a study of blood T cells in healthy people across ages. Notes on this clonotype: Its target is unknown.

The CDR3 has 17 residues. Germline V gene sequence: CDR1 LNHNV, CDR2 YYDKDF (reference sequence). The ends were cut back, 1 base at V and 3 bases at J, with 18 bases in the middle. A second about 6 to 12 cycle PCR used barcoded and J-beta primers. One entry per CDR3 protein, called by TCRdb with MiXCR from the 5' RACE reads. The table has 1,500,000 or so distinct CDR3 sequences, almost 60% seen once. Findings and limits, study-wide: CMV status of donors was not determined, possibly confounding expanded clonotype changes. The recorded TCR beta diversity per million T cells decreased in a roughly linear manner with age.

The source is a man younger than 30 in good health. This chain uses TRBV15 with TRBJ1-2, with D unresolved. Sample: blood. CDR3 residues: CATSRGWNLRSDYGYTF. CDR3 coding DNA: TGTGCCACCAGCAGAGGTTGGAACCTCAGGTCCGACTATGGCTACACCTTC. Together with reference TRBV15 and TRBJ1-2, the CDR3 gives the full variable domain: DAMVIQNPRYQVTQFGKPVTLSCSQTLNHNVMYWYQQKSSQAPKLLFHYYDKDFNNEADTPDNFQSRRPNTSFCFLDIRSPGLGDTAMYLCATSRGWNLRSDYGYTFGSGTRLTVV.